This TCR beta chain was obtained from a study of beta chain features in type 1 diabetes. Across the whole study: Examination of sorted cells across all samples involved more than 85,000,000 cells.

Of note for this clone: Its antigen is currently unknown.

Sequenced material consisted of expressed TCRB transcripts (all of the isolated RNA was reverse transcribed). Generated by immunoSEQ multiplex PCR, the TCRdb table keeps only in-frame clones and is missing some. There are hundreds of thousands of clones in the sample; roughly a sixth occur only once, and under 0.095% lies in the top ten. This CDR3 has 14 amino acids. The germline V gene has CDR1 SGHVS and CDR2 FNYEAQ. Between the trimmed V and J ends, which lost 2 bases and 4 bases, there was a span of 11 bases. Study results and caveats: PCR might favor shorter templates, equally in patients and controls.

The sample taken for sequencing was naive CD4+ T cells from blood. This receptor was obtained from a man aged 18 to 30 in good health. The chain has TRBV7-6 and TRBJ1-1; D possibly corresponds to TRBD1 (6 bases). The CDR3 sequence: CASSLIGGSTEAFF. The DNA for the CDR3 is TGTGCCAGCAGCTTAATAGGGGGTAGCACTGAAGCTTTCTTT.